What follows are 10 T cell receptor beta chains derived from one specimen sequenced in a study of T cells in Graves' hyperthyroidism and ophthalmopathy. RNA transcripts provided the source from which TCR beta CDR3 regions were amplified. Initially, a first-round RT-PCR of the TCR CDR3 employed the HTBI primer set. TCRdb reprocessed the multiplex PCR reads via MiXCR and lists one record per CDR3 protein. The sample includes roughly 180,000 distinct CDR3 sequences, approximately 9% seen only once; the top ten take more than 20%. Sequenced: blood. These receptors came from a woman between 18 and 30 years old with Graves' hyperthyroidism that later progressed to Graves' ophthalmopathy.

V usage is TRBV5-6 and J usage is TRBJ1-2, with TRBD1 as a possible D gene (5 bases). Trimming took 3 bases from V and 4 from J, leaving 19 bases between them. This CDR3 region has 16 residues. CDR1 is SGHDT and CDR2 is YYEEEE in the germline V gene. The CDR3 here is CASSSSEEGPLYGYTF. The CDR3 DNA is TGTGCCAGCAGCTCCTCCGAGGAGGGACCCCTCTATGGCTACACCTTC.

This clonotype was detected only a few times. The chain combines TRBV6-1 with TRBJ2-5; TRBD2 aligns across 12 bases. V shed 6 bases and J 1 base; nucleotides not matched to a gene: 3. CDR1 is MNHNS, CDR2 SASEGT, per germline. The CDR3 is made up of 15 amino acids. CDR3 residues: CASRTSGSIQETQYF. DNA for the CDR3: TGTGCCAGCAGGACTAGCGGGAGTATCCAAGAGACCCAGTACTTC.

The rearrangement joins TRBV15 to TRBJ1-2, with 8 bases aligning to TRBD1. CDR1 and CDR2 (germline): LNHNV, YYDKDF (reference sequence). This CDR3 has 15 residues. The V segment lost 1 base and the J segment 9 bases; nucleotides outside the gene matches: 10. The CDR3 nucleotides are TGTGCCACCAGCAGAGCCCCGGACAGGGTCAGTCGCTACACCTTC. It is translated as CATSRAPDRVSRYTF.

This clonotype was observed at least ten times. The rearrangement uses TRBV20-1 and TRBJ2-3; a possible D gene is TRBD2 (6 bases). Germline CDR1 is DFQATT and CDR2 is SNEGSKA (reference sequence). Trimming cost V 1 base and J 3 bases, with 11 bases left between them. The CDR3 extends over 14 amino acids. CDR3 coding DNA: TGCAGTGCTAGAGCGGCGGGGTTGACAGATACGCAGTATTTT. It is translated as CSARAAGLTDTQYF.

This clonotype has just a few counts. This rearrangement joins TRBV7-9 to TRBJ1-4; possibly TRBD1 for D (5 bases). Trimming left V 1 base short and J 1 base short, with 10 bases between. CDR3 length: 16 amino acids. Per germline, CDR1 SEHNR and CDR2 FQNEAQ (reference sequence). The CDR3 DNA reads TGTGCCAGCAGCTTAGAATGGGGGGGAACTAATGAAAAACTGTTTTTT. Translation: CASSLEWGGTNEKLFF. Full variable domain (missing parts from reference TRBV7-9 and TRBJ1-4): DTGVSQNPRHKITKRGQNVTFRCDPISEHNRLYWYRQTLGQGPEFLTYFQNEAQLEKSRLLSDRFSAERPKGSFSTLEIQRTEQGDSAMYLCASSLEWGGTNEKLFFGSGTQLSVL.

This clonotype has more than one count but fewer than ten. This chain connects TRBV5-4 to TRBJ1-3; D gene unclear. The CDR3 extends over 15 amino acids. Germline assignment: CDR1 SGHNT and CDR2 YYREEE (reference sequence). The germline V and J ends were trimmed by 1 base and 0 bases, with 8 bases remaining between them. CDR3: CASSLRRGSGNTIYF. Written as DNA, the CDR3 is TGTGCCAGCAGCTTGCGAAGAGGCTCTGGAAACACCATATATTTT.

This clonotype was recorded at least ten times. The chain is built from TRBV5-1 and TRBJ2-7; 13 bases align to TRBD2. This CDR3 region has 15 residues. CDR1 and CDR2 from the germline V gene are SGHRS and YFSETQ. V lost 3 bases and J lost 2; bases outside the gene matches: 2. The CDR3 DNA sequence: TGCGCCAGCAGCTCAGGGACTAGCGGGACCTACGAGCAGTACTTC. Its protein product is CASSSGTSGTYEQYF.

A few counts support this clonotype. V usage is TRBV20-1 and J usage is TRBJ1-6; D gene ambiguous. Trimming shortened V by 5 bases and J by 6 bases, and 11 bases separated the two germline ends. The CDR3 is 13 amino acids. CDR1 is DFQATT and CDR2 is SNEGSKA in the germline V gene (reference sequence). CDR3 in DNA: TGCAGTGCTTACGACTTTTTTAATTCACCCCTCCACTTT. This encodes CSAYDFFNSPLHF.

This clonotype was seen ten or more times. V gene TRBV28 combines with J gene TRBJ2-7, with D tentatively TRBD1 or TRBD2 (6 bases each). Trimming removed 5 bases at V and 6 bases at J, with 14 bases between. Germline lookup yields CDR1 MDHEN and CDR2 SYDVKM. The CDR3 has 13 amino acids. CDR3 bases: TGTGCCAGCAGTCCGGGGGCTAGCCGCGAGCAGTACTTC. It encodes CASSPGASREQYF.

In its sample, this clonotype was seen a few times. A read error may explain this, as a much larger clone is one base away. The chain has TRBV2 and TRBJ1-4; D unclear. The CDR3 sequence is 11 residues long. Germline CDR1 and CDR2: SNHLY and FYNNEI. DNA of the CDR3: TGTGCCAGCAGTGAACTGGAAAAACTGCTTTTT. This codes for CASSELEKLLF.